This T cell receptor beta chain was captured in a study of T-cell memory formation after mild COVID-19. As for the study in general: Largely, the TCR clusters proved donor specific.

Barcoded TCR alpha and TCR beta cDNA libraries with UMIs came from 5'RACE using constant-segment primers. TCRdb used MiXCR to reprocess the 5' RACE reads, holding one entry per CDR3 protein. The repertoire holds 350,000 to 450,000 distinct CDR3 sequences, under 15% seen once, with roughly 22% in the top ten. Findings and caveats of the study: Some clones that responded were present in memory (sampled pre-infection), which suggests cross-reactive memory joined. Clones that contracted from day 15 to 85 had balanced CD4/CD8; later expanders were CD4+ biased.

To note about this clonotype: Its cognate antigen is unknown.

The CDR3 has 15 residues. From germline, CDR1 is SGHRS and CDR2 YFSETQ. V shed 3 bases and J 4 bases; nucleotides not matched to a gene: 6. The J gene is TRBJ2-3, the V gene TRBV5-1; 9 bases agree with TRBD1. The sequence was collected from a man younger than 35 who had mild COVID-19 (a few samples of this study predate the infection). Cell type and time point are not known. Sequences were obtained from PBMCs or a T cell subset sorted from them (not recorded which). This CDR3 reads CASSYGQGQADTQYF. CDR3 nucleotide sequence: TGCGCCAGCAGCTACGGACAGGGGCAGGCAGATACGCAGTATTTT.